This T cell receptor (beta chain) was retrieved from a study of a mutant IDH1 vaccine in newly diagnosed glioma. Study details: Once 4-6 weeks had passed after radiotherapy alone, vaccination started, or it started with temozolomide cycles. Earlier therapy was either radiotherapy, temozolomide, or both, and most got both. Males made up about 60% and females 37.5% of treated patients, whose mean age was roughly 40 years.

Profiling relied on immunoSEQ multiplex PCR, and the TCRdb table lists in-frame clones only, not all of them. The data contain about 52,000 clones, 90% to 95% of them singletons. With 5 bases removed from V and 2 bases from J, the gap between germline ends came to 12 bases. The CDR3 consists of 14 residues. From germline, CDR1 is SGHTA and CDR2 FQGNSA. The time point is: week 11, during vaccination. Doses of 300 ug of mutant IDH1 20-mer peptide were given with topical imiquimod. Astrocytomas found in donors were new, WHO grade 3 or 4, IDH1-mutant and ATRX-lost. To note about this clone: What it recognizes is unknown.

The sequencing here drew on PBMCs, taken from a glioma patient whose treatment included an IDH1 peptide vaccine. The chain recombines TRBV7-2 with TRBJ1-1; tentative D call: TRBD1 (5 bases). This sequence was found in a man between 50 and 59 years old with glioma. In DNA, the CDR3 is TGTGCCAGCAGCGGCATTCGGGGCAACACTGAAGCTTTCTTT. Its protein is CASSGIRGNTEAFF.